What follows is one TCR beta chain and its context. Trimming removed 6 bases at V and 0 bases at J, with 9 bases between. Germline CDR1 reads LGHDT; CDR2 reads YNNKEL (reference sequence). This CDR3 is built from 13 residues. The sample originates from a study of T cells in Graves' hyperthyroidism and ophthalmopathy. Whole-study context: Blood was drawn when the patient was first diagnosed and still untreated.

What was amplified from RNA transcripts were TCR beta CDR3 regions. The HTBI set primed first-round TCR CDR3 RT-PCR. Each CDR3 protein gets one entry after TCRdb re-called the multiplex PCR reads with MiXCR. Among approximately 210,000 distinct CDR3 sequences listed, roughly a sixth were seen once. The genes are TRBV3-1 and TRBJ2-7; no reliable D call. This TCR came from a man aged 50 to 59 with Graves' hyperthyroidism. Sample: blood. The CDR3 protein is CASRPESSYEQYF. CDR3 sequence (DNA): TGTGCCAGCAGGCCGGAGAGCTCCTACGAGCAGTACTTC.